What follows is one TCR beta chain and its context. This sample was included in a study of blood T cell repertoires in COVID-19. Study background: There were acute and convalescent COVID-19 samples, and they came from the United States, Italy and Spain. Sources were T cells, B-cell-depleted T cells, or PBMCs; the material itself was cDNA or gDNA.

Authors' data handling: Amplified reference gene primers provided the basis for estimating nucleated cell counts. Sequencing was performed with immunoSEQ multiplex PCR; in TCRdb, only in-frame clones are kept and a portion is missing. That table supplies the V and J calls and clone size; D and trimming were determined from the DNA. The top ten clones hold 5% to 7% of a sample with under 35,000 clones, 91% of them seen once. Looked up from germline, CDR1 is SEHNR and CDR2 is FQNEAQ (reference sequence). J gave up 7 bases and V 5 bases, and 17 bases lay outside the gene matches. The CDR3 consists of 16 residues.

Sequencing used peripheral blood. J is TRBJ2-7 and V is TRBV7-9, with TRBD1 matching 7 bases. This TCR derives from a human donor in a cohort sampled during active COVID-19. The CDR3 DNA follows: TGTGCCAGCAGCCAACCGGCCGGGACAGAATTTGTAGAGCAGTACGTC. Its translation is CASSQPAGTEFVEQYV.